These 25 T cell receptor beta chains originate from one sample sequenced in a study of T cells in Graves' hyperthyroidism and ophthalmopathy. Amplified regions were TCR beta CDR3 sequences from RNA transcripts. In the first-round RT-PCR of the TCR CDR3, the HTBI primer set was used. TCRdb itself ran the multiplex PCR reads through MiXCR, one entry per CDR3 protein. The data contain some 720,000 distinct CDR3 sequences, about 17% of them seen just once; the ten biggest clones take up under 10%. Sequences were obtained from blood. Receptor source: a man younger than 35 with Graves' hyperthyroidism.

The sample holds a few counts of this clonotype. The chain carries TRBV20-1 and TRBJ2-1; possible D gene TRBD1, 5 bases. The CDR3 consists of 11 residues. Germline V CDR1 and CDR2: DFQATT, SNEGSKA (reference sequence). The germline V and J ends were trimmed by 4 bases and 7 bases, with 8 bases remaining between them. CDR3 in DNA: TGCAGTGCTAAGGGGTCGAATGAGCAGTTCTTC. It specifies CSAKGSNEQFF.

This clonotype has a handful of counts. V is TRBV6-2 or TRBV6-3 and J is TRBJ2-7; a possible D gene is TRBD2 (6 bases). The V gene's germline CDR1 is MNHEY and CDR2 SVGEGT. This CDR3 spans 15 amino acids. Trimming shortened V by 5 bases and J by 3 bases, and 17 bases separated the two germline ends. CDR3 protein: CASSTARGGIYEQYF. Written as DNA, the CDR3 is TGTGCCAGCAGTACCGCGCGGGGCGGGATCTACGAGCAGTACTTC.

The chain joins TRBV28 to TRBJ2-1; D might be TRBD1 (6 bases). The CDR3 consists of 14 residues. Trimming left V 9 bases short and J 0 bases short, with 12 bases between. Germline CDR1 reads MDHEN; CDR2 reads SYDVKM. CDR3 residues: CASGKQGSYNEQFF. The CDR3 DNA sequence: TGTGCCAGTGGGAAACAGGGCTCCTACAATGAGCAGTTCTTC.

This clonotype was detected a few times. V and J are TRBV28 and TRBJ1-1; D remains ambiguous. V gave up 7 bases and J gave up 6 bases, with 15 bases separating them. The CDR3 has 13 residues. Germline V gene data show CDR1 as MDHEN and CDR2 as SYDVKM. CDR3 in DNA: TGTGCCAGCACCTTGAACACGGAGGCTGAAGCTTTCTTT. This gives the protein CASTLNTEAEAFF.

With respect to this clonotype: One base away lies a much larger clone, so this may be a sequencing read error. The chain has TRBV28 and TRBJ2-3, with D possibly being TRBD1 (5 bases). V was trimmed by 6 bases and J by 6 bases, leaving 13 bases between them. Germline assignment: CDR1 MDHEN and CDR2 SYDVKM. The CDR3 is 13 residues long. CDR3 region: CASSYGRVDTQYF. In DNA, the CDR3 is TGTGCCAGCAGCTACGGCAGGGTCGATACGCAGTATTTT.

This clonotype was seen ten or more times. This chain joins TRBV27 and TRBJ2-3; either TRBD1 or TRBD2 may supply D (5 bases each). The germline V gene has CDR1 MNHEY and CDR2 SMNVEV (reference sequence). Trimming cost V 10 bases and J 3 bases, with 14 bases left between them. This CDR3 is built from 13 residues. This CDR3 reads CAIRGGPTDTQYF. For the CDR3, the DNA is TGTGCCATCCGGGGCGGACCAACAGATACGCAGTATTTT.

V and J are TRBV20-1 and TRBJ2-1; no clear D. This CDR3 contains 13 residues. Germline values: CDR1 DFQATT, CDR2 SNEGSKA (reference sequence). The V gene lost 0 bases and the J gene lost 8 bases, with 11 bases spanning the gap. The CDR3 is CSARDQQSHEQFF. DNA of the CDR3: TGCAGTGCTAGAGATCAGCAGAGCCATGAGCAGTTCTTC.

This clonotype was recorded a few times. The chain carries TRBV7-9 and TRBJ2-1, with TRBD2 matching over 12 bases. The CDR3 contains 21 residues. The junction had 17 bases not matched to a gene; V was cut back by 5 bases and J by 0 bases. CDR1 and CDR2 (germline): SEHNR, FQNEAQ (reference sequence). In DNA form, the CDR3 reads TGTGCCAGCAGCCCGTCGTTTGTTCCGGGACTAGCGGGCCACTCCTACAATGAGCAGTTCTTC. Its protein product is CASSPSFVPGLAGHSYNEQFF.

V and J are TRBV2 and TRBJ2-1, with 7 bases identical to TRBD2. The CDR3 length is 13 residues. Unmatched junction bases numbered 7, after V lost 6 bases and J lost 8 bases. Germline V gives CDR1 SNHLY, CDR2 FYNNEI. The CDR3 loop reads CASRATSEHEQFF. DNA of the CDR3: TGTGCCAGCAGAGCCACTAGCGAACATGAGCAGTTCTTC. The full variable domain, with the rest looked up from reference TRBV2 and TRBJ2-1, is EPEVTQTPSHQVTQMGQEVILRCVPISNHLYFYWYRQILGQKVEFLVSFYNNEISEKSEIFDDQFSVERPDGSNFTLKIRSTKLEDSAMYFCASRATSEHEQFFGPGTRLTVL.

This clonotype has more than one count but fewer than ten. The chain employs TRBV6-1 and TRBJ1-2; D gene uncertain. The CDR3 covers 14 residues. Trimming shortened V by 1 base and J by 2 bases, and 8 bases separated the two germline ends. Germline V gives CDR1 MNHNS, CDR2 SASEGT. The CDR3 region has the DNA TGTGCCAGCAGTGAAGGGCTCCAAAACTATGGCTACACCTTC. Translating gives CASSEGLQNYGYTF.

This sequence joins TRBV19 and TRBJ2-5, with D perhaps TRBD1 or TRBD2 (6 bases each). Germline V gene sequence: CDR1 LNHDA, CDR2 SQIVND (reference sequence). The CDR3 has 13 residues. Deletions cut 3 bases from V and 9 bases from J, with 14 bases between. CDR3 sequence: CASSIPGGLAQYF. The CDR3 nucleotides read TGTGCCAGTAGTATCCCCGGGGGCCTGGCCCAGTACTTC.

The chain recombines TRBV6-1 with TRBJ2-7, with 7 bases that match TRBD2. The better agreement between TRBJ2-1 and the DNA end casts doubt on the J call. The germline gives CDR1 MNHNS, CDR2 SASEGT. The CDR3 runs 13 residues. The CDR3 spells CASSETGDYEQFF. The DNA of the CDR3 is TGTGCCAGCAGTGAAACCGGGGACTACGAGCAGTTCTTC.

The DNA of the CDR3 is TGTGCCAGCAGCGTCACCCCCGGGACAGGGGGCCTAGATGAGCAGTTCTTC. Protein product: CASSVTPGTGGLDEQFF. The genes are TRBV7-9 and TRBJ2-1, with 12 bases fitting TRBD1. Germline CDR1 reads SEHNR; CDR2 reads FQNEAQ (reference sequence). The CDR3 loop spans 17 amino acids. V lost 5 bases, J lost 8 bases, and 13 bases stayed unmatched.

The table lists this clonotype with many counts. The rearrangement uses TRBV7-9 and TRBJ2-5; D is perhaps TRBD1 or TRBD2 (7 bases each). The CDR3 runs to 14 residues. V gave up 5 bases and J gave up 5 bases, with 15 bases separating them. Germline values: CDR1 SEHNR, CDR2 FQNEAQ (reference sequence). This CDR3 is CASSRQGGRETQYF. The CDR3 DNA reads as TGTGCCAGCAGCCGACAGGGAGGGAGGGAGACCCAGTACTTC.

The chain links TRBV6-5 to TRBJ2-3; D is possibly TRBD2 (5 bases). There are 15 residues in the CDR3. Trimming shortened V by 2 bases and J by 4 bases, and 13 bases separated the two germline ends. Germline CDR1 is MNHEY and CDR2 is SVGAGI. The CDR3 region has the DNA TGTGCCAGCAGTTACCGTGGTGGGAGAGCAGATACGCAGTATTTT. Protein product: CASSYRGGRADTQYF.

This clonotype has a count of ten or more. CDR3 sequence: CASSPPGQKETQYF. Written as DNA, the CDR3 is TGTGCCAGCTCACCACCGGGACAGAAAGAGACCCAGTACTTC. The chain joins TRBV18 to TRBJ2-5, with 7 bases matching TRBD1. This CDR3 comprises 14 residues. The germline V gene has CDR1 KGHSH and CDR2 LQKENI. Trimming cost V 0 bases and J 3 bases; bases outside gene matches: 1. Drawing the rest from reference TRBV18 and TRBJ2-5, the complete variable domain is NAGVMQNPRHLVRRRGQEARLRCSPMKGHSHVYWYRQLPEEGLKFMVYLQKENIIDESGMPKERFSAEFPKEGPSILRIQQVVRGDSAAYFCASSPPGQKETQYFGPGTRLLVL.

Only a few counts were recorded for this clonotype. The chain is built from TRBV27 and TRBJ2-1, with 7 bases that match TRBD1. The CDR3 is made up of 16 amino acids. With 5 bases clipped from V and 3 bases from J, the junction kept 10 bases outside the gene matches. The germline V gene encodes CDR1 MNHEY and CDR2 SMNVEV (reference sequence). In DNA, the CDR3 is TGTGCCAGCAGTCCCCCCAGGACAGGAGGCTACAATGAGCAGTTCTTC. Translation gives CASSPPRTGGYNEQFF.

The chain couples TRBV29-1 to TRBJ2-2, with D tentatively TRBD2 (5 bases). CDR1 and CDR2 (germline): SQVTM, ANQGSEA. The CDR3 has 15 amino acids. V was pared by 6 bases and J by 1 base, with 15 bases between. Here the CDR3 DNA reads TGCAGCGTAGGAGGTTGGCTGGGGAACACCGGGGAGCTGTTTTTT. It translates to CSVGGWLGNTGELFF.

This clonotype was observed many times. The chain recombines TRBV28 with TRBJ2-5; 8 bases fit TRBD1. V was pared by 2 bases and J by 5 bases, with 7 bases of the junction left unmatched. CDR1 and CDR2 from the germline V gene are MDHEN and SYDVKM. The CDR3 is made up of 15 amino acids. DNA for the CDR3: TGTGCCAGCAGTTTACTCGCGAACAGGGGGGAGACCCAGTACTTC. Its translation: CASSLLANRGETQYF.

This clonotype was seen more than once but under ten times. The CDR3 region is CASQGQPSDEQFF. The CDR3 bases are TGTGCCAGCCAGGGACAGCCGAGCGATGAGCAGTTCTTC. This sequence joins TRBV7-6 and TRBJ2-1; 7 bases match TRBD1. V trimming: 8 bases; J trimming: 8 bases; junction bases outside the gene matches: 9. CDR1 is SGHVS and CDR2 is FNYEAQ in the germline V gene. This CDR3 is built from 13 residues.

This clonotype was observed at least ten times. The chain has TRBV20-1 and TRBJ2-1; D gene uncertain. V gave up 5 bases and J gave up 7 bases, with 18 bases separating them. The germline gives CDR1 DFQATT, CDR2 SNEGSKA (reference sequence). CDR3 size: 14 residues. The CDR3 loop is CSAGDPRSSNEQFF. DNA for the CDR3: TGCAGTGCTGGGGATCCTCGGAGTAGTAATGAGCAGTTCTTC.

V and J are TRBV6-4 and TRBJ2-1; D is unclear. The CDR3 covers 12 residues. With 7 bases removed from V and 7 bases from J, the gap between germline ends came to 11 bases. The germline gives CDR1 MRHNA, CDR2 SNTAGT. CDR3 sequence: CASKITRNEQFF. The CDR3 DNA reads TGTGCCAGCAAGATTACGAGGAATGAGCAGTTCTTC.

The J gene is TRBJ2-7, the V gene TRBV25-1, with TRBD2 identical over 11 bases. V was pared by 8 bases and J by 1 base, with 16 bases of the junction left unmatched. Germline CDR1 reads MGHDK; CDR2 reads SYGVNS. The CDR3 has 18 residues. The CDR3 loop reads CASHQRRGLAAPSYEQYF. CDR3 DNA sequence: TGTGCCAGCCACCAGCGACGGGGACTAGCGGCACCTTCCTACGAGCAGTACTTC.

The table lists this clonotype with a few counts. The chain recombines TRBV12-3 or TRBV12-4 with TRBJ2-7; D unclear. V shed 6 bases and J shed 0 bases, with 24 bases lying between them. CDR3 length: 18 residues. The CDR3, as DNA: TGTGCCAGCAGCCCCCCGGAGTGGCGATTGAAAAGCTCCTACGAGCAGTACTTC. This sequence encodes CASSPPEWRLKSSYEQYF.

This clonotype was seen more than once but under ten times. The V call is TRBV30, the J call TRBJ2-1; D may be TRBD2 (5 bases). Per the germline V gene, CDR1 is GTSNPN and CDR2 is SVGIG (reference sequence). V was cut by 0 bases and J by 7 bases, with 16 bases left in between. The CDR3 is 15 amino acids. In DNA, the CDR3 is TGTGCCTGGAGTGTAATAGGACCTTCGGGGAATGAGCAGTTCTTC. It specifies CAWSVIGPSGNEQFF.